This entry is about one T cell receptor (beta chain). Its antigen is not identified. The record originates from a study of T cells in localized non-small cell lung cancer. Trimming stripped 0 bases from V and 0 bases from J, with 6 bases between. Germline CDR1 SGHTS, CDR2 YDEGEE. This CDR3 spans 15 amino acids. Here immunoSEQ multiplex PCR was the method, and the copy in TCRdb shows in-frame clones only, minus some. The sample holds about 59,000 clones; about nine tenths are singletons and the top ten take just under 20%. Study observations and caveats: Greater blood T cell density accompanied longer overall survival. A median of around 60 clones ranked among the top 100 in tumor appeared in adjacent lung. Uninvolved neighboring lung showed the greatest T cell clonality, exceeding tumor.

V is TRBV5-8 and J is TRBJ1-4; D remains unclear. This specimen consisted of peripheral blood, obtained before any cancer treatment. The source is a man aged 40 to 69 with stage I lung adenocarcinoma. The CDR3 reads CASSLDIATNEKLFF. The CDR3 bases are TGTGCCAGCAGCTTGGACATAGCAACTAATGAAAAACTGTTTTTT.